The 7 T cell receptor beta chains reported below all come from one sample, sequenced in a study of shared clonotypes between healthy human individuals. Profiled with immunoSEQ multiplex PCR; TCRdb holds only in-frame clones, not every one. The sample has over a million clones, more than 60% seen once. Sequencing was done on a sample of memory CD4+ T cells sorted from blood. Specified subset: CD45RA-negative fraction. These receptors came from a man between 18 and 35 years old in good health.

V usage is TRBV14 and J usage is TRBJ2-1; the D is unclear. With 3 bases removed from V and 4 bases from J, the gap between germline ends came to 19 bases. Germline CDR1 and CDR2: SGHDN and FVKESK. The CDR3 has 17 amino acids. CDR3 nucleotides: TGTGCCAGCAGCCAGTCCCCCGGGCTTAATCTTTACAATGAGCAGTTCTTC. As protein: CASSQSPGLNLYNEQFF. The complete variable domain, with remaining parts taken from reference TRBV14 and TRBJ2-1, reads EAGVTQFPSHSVIEKGQTVTLRCDPISGHDNLYWYRRVMGKEIKFLLHFVKESKQDESGMPNNRFLAERTGGTYSTLKVQPAELEDSGVYFCASSQSPGLNLYNEQFFGPGTRLTVL.

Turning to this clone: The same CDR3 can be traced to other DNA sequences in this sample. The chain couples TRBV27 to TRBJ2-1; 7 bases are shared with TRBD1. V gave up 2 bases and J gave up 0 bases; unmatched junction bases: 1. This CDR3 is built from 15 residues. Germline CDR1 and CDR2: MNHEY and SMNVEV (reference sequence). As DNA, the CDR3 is TGTGCCAGCAGTTTAAGGGGGCCCTCCTACAATGAGCAGTTCTTC. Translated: CASSLRGPSYNEQFF.

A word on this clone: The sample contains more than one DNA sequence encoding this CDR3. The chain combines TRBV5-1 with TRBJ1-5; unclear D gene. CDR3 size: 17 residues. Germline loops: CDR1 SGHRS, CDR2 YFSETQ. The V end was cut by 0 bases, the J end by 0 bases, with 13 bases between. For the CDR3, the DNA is TGCGCCAGCAGCTTGGACGGCAGACCCAATAGCAATCAGCCCCAGCATTTT. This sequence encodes CASSLDGRPNSNQPQHF.

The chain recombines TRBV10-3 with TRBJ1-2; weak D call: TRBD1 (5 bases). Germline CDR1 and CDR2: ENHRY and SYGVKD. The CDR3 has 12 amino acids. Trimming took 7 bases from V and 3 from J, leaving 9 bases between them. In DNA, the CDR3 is TGTGCCATCAAAAGAGGGGACTATGGCTACACCTTC. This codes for CAIKRGDYGYTF.

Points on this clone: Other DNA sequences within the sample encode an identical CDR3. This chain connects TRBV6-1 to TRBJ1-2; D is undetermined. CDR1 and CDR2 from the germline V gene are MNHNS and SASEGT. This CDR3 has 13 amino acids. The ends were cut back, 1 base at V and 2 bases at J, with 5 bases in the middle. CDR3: CASSEEGNYGYTF. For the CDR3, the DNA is TGTGCCAGCAGTGAAGAGGGAAACTATGGCTACACCTTC.

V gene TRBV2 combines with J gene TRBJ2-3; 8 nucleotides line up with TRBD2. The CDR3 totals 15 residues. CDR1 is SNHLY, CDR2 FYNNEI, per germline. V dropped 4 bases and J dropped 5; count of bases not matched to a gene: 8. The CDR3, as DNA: TGTGCCAGCAGTGGGGCGGGAGGAGGCCGAGATACGCAGTATTTT. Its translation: CASSGAGGGRDTQYF. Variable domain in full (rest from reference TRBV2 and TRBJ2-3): EPEVTQTPSHQVTQMGQEVILRCVPISNHLYFYWYRQILGQKVEFLVSFYNNEISEKSEIFDDQFSVERPDGSNFTLKIRSTKLEDSAMYFCASSGAGGGRDTQYFGPGTRLTVL.

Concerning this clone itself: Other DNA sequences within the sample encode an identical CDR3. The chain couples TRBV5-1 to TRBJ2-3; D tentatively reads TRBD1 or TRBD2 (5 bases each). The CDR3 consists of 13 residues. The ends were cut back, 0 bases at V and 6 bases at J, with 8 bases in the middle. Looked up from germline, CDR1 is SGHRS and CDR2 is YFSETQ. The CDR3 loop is CASSLAGQDTQYF. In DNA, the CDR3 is TGCGCCAGCAGCTTGGCGGGGCAGGATACGCAGTATTTT.